Listed here are 13 T cell receptor beta chains from one sample, sequenced in a study of CD8+CD57+ T cells in acquired aplastic anemia. Individuals selected for sequencing had exhibited CD8+CD57+ cell expansion on flow cytometry. CDR3 and TCR beta VDJ profiling relied on a genomic DNA template. A single record per CDR3 protein comes from TCRdb applying MiXCR to the reads. The sample carries 89,000 or so distinct CDR3 sequences, around 70% recorded once. The sequenced sample was sorted CD4+, CD8+, or CD8+CD57+ T cells (not recorded which) from PBMCs. The origin of the receptors is a human donor with aplastic anemia.

This chain connects TRBV7-9 to TRBJ1-1; TRBD1 might be the D (5 bases). The V end lost 5 bases, the J end lost 5 bases, and 12 bases lay between the germline ends. Germline V gene lookup returns CDR1 SEHNR and CDR2 FQNEAQ (reference sequence). The CDR3 is 13 amino acids. CDR3 nucleotides: TGTGCCAGCAGCGTTGGGGGAGGGACTGAAGCTTTCTTT. This encodes CASSVGGGTEAFF.

The gene calls are TRBV5-1 and TRBJ1-6; 7 bases map to TRBD1. This CDR3 comprises 14 residues. Losses at the gene ends were 4 bases for V and 5 bases for J; bases not matched to a gene: 3. CDR1 is SGHRS and CDR2 is YFSETQ in the germline V gene. CDR3 in DNA: TGCGCCAGCAGCGGAGGGACAGATAATTCACCCCTCCACTTT. This encodes CASSGGTDNSPLHF.

The V gene is TRBV25-1, the J gene TRBJ2-7; D may be TRBD1 (6 bases). V lost 2 bases to trimming and J lost 5 bases, with 16 bases between them. The CDR3 sequence is 15 residues long. Germline loops: CDR1 MGHDK, CDR2 SYGVNS. The CDR3 spells CASSERGQATNEQYF. CDR3 in DNA: TGTGCCAGCAGTGAACGGGGACAAGCGACCAACGAGCAGTACTTC.

The rearrangement uses TRBV20-1 and TRBJ2-7, with D tentatively TRBD2 (7 bases). CDR1 is DFQATT and CDR2 is SNEGSKA in the germline V gene (reference sequence). The CDR3 contains 15 residues. Trimming took 2 bases from V and 0 from J, leaving 14 bases between them. CDR3 region: CSARKGGLNSYEQYF. The CDR3 nucleotides read TGCAGTGCTAGAAAGGGGGGGCTCAACTCCTACGAGCAGTACTTC.

This clonotype was recorded only once. J is TRBJ2-7 and V is TRBV20-1; D perhaps matches TRBD2 (6 bases). CDR1 and CDR2 (germline): DFQATT, SNEGSKA (reference sequence). This CDR3 comprises 15 residues. Trimming left V 6 bases short and J 5 bases short, with 23 bases between. CDR3 in DNA: TGCAGTGCCTGCCCGACTAGAAGGGGCGTGGACGAGCAGTACTTC. As protein: CSACPTRRGVDEQYF.

V usage is TRBV6-1 and J usage is TRBJ2-7; a possible D gene is TRBD1 (5 bases). Germline CDR1 reads MNHNS; CDR2 reads SASEGT. Trimming removed 0 bases from V and 3 bases from J, with 18 bases in between. This CDR3 region has 17 residues. DNA for the CDR3: TGTGCCAGCAGTGAAGCAGGGGCAAGGGGTGTCGACTACGAGCAGTACTTC. It codes for CASSEAGARGVDYEQYF.

V usage is TRBV20-1 and J usage is TRBJ2-3; the match to TRBD2 covers 13 bases. Germline CDR1 is DFQATT and CDR2 is SNEGSKA (reference sequence). Germline trimming cut 1 base from V and 0 bases from J; bases unmatched to any gene: 13. The CDR3 totals 20 residues. CDR3 protein: CSARAEATSGGTASTDTQYF. The CDR3 coding sequence is TGCAGTGCTAGAGCCGAAGCGACTAGCGGGGGGACAGCTAGCACAGATACGCAGTATTTT.

In regard to this clonotype: At one end, the junction sequence differs from germline, possibly due to a read error. The chain's CDR3 is CVTTGGGTEAFF. The CDR3 region has the DNA TGCGTTACTACAGGGGGGGGAACTGAAGCTTTCTTT. V is TRBV6-5 and J is TRBJ1-1, with 8 positions matching TRBD1. Germline values: CDR1 MNHEY, CDR2 SVGAGI. This CDR3 has 12 amino acids.

V usage is TRBV9 and J usage is TRBJ2-7, with 8 bases fitting TRBD1. The junction had 8 bases not matched to a gene; V was cut back by 4 bases and J by 2 bases. CDR1 and CDR2 from the germline V gene are SGDLS and YYNGEE. The CDR3 runs to 15 residues. The CDR3 DNA follows: TGTGCCAGCAGCCCCCTCGGACAGGGAACCTACGAGCAGTACTTC. Translated: CASSPLGQGTYEQYF.

The rearrangement joins TRBV10-3 to TRBJ2-1; D ambiguous. The CDR3 contains 15 residues. Deletions cut 0 bases from V and 6 bases from J, with 12 bases between. Germline V CDR1 and CDR2: ENHRY, SYGVKD. The CDR3 loop reads CAISESTTRSNEQFF. CDR3 in DNA: TGTGCCATCAGTGAGTCGACGACACGTAGCAATGAGCAGTTCTTC.

CDR3 sequence reads: CSARDSLASSGELFF. In DNA form, the CDR3 reads TGCAGTGCTAGAGATAGCCTAGCGTCCAGCGGGGAGCTGTTTTTT. This chain joins TRBV20-1 and TRBJ2-2, with D perhaps matching TRBD2 (6 bases). The V gene's germline CDR1 is DFQATT and CDR2 SNEGSKA (reference sequence). The CDR3 sequence is 15 residues long. Deletions cut 0 bases from V and 7 bases from J, with 15 bases between.

A single count supports this clonotype. The genes are TRBV20-1 and TRBJ2-7, with TRBD2 matching 11 bases. Germline CDR1 DFQATT, CDR2 SNEGSKA (reference sequence). V dropped 6 bases and J dropped 3; count of bases not matched to a gene: 7. The CDR3 has 14 residues. The CDR3 sequence is CSARSSGGRYEQYF. The DNA of the CDR3 is TGCAGTGCCCGATCTAGCGGGGGGCGCTACGAGCAGTACTTC.

V usage is TRBV12-3 or TRBV12-4 and J usage is TRBJ2-3; D is perhaps TRBD1 or TRBD2 (6 bases each). Trimming removed 7 bases at V and 1 base at J, with 15 bases between. The CDR3 contains 15 residues. The CDR3 loop is CASTLYRGRTDTQYF. The CDR3 DNA follows: TGTGCCAGCACCCTTTATCGGGGGCGCACAGATACGCAGTATTTT.